These 15 T cell receptor beta chains were all obtained from the same sample, sequenced in a study of cytomegalovirus exposure and HLA in healthy donors. The PCR used 60 Vbeta and 13 Jbeta primers. Clones were sequenced by immunoSEQ multiplex PCR, and TCRdb holds only the in-frame ones, with some missing. Of over 100,000 clones in the sample, about two thirds were seen once. Sequenced input: PBMCs. The receptors were sampled from a man in his fifties in good health and CMV-seropositive.

The chain carries TRBV5-4 and TRBJ2-3; no firm D call. With 4 bases removed from V and 3 bases from J, the gap between germline ends came to 12 bases. The CDR3 runs to 14 residues. Germline V gene lookup returns CDR1 SGHNT and CDR2 YYREEE (reference sequence). The CDR3 loop reads CASSPQTQTDTQYF. CDR3 bases: TGTGCCAGCAGCCCGCAAACGCAGACAGATACGCAGTATTTT.

This clone is a singleton in its sample. This CDR3 reads CASSRKKGDQETQYF. The CDR3 coding sequence is TGCGCCAGCAGCAGAAAAAAGGGGGACCAAGAGACCCAGTACTTC. The chain recombines TRBV4-1 with TRBJ2-5, with a possible D match to TRBD1 (6 bases). Germline lookup yields CDR1 MGHRA and CDR2 YSYEKL. The CDR3 totals 15 residues. V was clipped by 5 bases and J by 0 bases, with 13 bases between them.

The chain joins TRBV6-1 to TRBJ2-5; the match to TRBD1 covers 7 bases. This CDR3 is 14 amino acids long. Unmatched junction bases numbered 5, after V lost 6 bases and J lost 1 base. CDR1 MNHNS and CDR2 SASEGT come from the germline V gene. CDR3 amino acids: CASSRDSLQETQYF. CDR3 bases: TGTGCCAGCAGCCGGGACAGCCTCCAAGAGACCCAGTACTTC.

The sample holds a few counts of this clone. The chain combines TRBV6-6 with TRBJ1-5, with D unresolved. CDR1 is MNHNY, CDR2 SVGAGI, per germline (reference sequence). Between the trimmed V and J ends, which lost 6 bases and 1 base, there was a span of 10 bases. The CDR3 is 14 residues long. CDR3 protein: CASSRVESNQPQHF. CDR3 DNA: TGTGCCAGCAGCCGGGTTGAGAGCAATCAGCCCCAGCATTTT.

The chain employs TRBV4-1 and TRBJ1-2, with D tentatively TRBD1 (6 bases). From germline, CDR1 is MGHRA and CDR2 YSYEKL. The CDR3 loop spans 15 amino acids. V was clipped by 1 base and J by 4 bases, with 13 bases between them. In DNA, the CDR3 is TGCGCCAGCAGCCAAGTGTCGGGGGGCCCCTATGGCTACACCTTC. Translation gives CASSQVSGGPYGYTF.

The gene calls are TRBV28 and TRBJ1-4, with 7 positions matching TRBD1. This CDR3 is built from 15 residues. V was clipped by 5 bases and J by 4 bases; unmatched bases: 7. Germline CDR1 and CDR2: MDHEN and SYDVKM. CDR3 amino acids: CASSPPTGYNEKLFF. In DNA form, the CDR3 reads TGTGCCAGCAGTCCCCCGACAGGGTATAATGAAAAACTGTTTTTT.

The gene calls are TRBV27 and TRBJ2-1; possible D gene TRBD1, 5 bases. This CDR3 comprises 14 residues. Per the germline V gene, CDR1 is MNHEY and CDR2 is SMNVEV (reference sequence). Trimming shortened V by 2 bases and J by 4 bases, and 9 bases separated the two germline ends. The CDR3 bases are TGTGCCAGCAGTTTAGCAGGGTCTTACAATGAGCAGTTCTTC. Amino acids: CASSLAGSYNEQFF.

The chain couples TRBV2 to TRBJ1-4; 7 positions match TRBD1. The trim removed 5 bases at V and 8 bases at J, leaving 11 bases unmatched. The CDR3 is 15 residues long. Per the germline V gene, CDR1 is SNHLY and CDR2 is FYNNEI. This CDR3 reads CASSQQGILLEKLFF. The DNA of the CDR3 is TGTGCCAGCAGTCAACAGGGGATTTTATTGGAAAAACTGTTTTTT. The full variable domain, its missing parts supplied by reference TRBV2 and TRBJ1-4, is EPEVTQTPSHQVTQMGQEVILRCVPISNHLYFYWYRQILGQKVEFLVSFYNNEISEKSEIFDDQFSVERPDGSNFTLKIRSTKLEDSAMYFCASSQQGILLEKLFFGSGTQLSVL.

The chain links TRBV29-1 to TRBJ1-1; D is possibly TRBD1 (5 bases). Per the germline V gene, CDR1 is SQVTM and CDR2 is ANQGSEA. CDR3 size: 14 residues. The V end lost 7 bases, the J end lost 3 bases, and 18 bases lay between the germline ends. As DNA, the CDR3 is TGCAGCGCAACCAGGGACTGGGGTGACACTGAAGCTTTCTTT. It specifies CSATRDWGDTEAFF.

The chain employs TRBV5-6 and TRBJ2-7, with a possible D match to TRBD1 (6 bases). CDR1 is SGHDT and CDR2 is YYEEEE in the germline V gene. This CDR3 comprises 17 residues. Trimming removed 1 base at V and 0 bases at J, with 17 bases between. CDR3 in amino acids: CASSLRSTGPSSYEQYF. CDR3 nucleotide sequence: TGTGCCAGCAGCTTGCGCAGCACAGGGCCCAGCTCCTACGAGCAGTACTTC. The variable domain in full, with the rest retrieved from reference TRBV5-6 and TRBJ2-7, is DAGVTQSPTHLIKTRGQQVTLRCSPKSGHDTVSWYQQALGQGPQFIFQYYEEEERQRGNFPDRFSGHQFPNYSSELNVNALLLGDSALYLCASSLRSTGPSSYEQYFGPGTRLTVT.

This clone was picked up a small number of times. The chain is built from TRBV28 and TRBJ2-1; TRBD2 matches at 8 bases. CDR1 is MDHEN and CDR2 is SYDVKM in the germline V gene. The CDR3 extends over 16 amino acids. The junction had 9 bases not matched to a gene; V was cut back by 5 bases and J by 3 bases. The CDR3 is CASSPNSGADYNEQFF. CDR3 coding DNA: TGTGCCAGCAGTCCTAATAGCGGGGCCGACTACAATGAGCAGTTCTTC.

This chain links TRBV6-5 with TRBJ2-7; 7 positions agree with TRBD1. CDR3 length equals 16 residues. CDR1 and CDR2 from the germline V gene are MNHEY and SVGAGI. The V and J ends lost 0 bases and 0 bases, in that order; junction bases with no gene match: 5. The CDR3, as DNA: TGTGCCAGCAGTTACTCGATATCAGGGGGCTCCTACGAGCAGTACTTC. It is translated as CASSYSISGGSYEQYF.

The gene calls are TRBV5-6 and TRBJ1-4, with 9 bases lining up with TRBD1. V dropped 4 bases and J dropped 8; count of bases not matched to a gene: 6. In germline, CDR1 is SGHDT, CDR2 YYEEEE. CDR3 size: 14 residues. For the CDR3, the DNA is TGTGCCAGCAGCCGGGACAGGGTGGAGGAAAAACTGTTTTTT. Translating it yields CASSRDRVEEKLFF.

This chain uses TRBV5-1 with TRBJ1-2; 8 positions agree with TRBD1. Germline lookup yields CDR1 SGHRS and CDR2 YFSETQ. The CDR3 runs to 14 residues. The V segment lost 3 bases and the J segment 8 bases; nucleotides outside the gene matches: 9. CDR3 region: CASSWESGGGGYTF. For the CDR3, the DNA is TGCGCCAGCAGCTGGGAGTCAGGGGGCGGCGGCTACACCTTC.

This chain links TRBV7-9 with TRBJ2-7; D perhaps matches TRBD2 (6 bases). V was cut by 4 bases and J by 6 bases, with 10 bases left in between. CDR3 length: 12 residues. Germline V CDR1 and CDR2: SEHNR, FQNEAQ (reference sequence). The CDR3 here is CASSSGLSEQYF. CDR3 DNA: TGTGCCAGCAGCTCGGGACTTTCCGAGCAGTACTTC.